This is a list of T cell receptor beta chains from one sample in a study of blood T cell repertoires in COVID-19. Assay used: immunoSEQ multiplex PCR; TCRdb lists only in-frame clones, some missing. Of about 73,000 clones in the sample, about 88% were seen once. Sequencing was performed on peripheral blood. The receptor source for this set is a man at least 80 years old with acute or convalescent COVID-19. Each CDR3 is given with its conserved first and last residue. The order of the fields is V gene, clone size, D gene, J gene, CDR3 DNA, CDR3 protein. A D gene is named only where the DNA matches it firmly. Clone size is shown for a subset of rows, as once, few, many or a class of expanded clone.

TRBV18	NA	TRBD1	TRBJ1-2	TGTGCCAGCTCACCCGGGACAGGGGAAAGGTTCGGCTACACCTTC	CASSPGTGERFGYTF
TRBV12-3/TRBV12-4	NA	NA	TRBJ1-2	TGTGCCAGCAGTCCGTCCGGGATCTATGGCTACACCTTC	CASSPSGIYGYTF
TRBV6-6	NA	NA	TRBJ1-1	TGTGCCAGCAGCTCAACGGAGGGAGAAGCTTTCTTT	CASSSTEGEAFF
TRBV13	NA	TRBD1	TRBJ2-5	TGTGCCAGCAGCTTAAAACAGGGGGTAGAGACCCAGTACTTC	CASSLKQGVETQYF
TRBV7-8	NA	TRBD2	TRBJ2-7	TGTGCCAGCAGCCGGGGACTAGCGGGAACTTCCTACGAGCAGTACTTC	CASSRGLAGTSYEQYF
TRBV10-2	NA	TRBD1	TRBJ2-3	TGCGCCAGCAGTGAACAGGGGGCCCCAGATACGCAGTATTTT	CASSEQGAPDTQYF
TRBV20-1	NA	TRBD2	TRBJ2-1	TGCAGTGCTAGTAGCGGGCATGAGCAGTTCTTC	CSASSGHEQFF
TRBV6-5	few	TRBD1	TRBJ1-1	TGTGCCAGCAACACACAGGGGGCTGGAACTGAAGCTTTCTTT	CASNTQGAGTEAFF
TRBV25-1	NA	NA	TRBJ2-2	TGTGCCAGCAGTGCACCAGGGGACCAGGGAACCGGGGAGCTGTTTTTT	CASSAPGDQGTGELFF
TRBV4-1	NA	NA	TRBJ2-7	TGCGCCAGCAGCCAAGCCTCTTCCTACGAGCAGTACTTC	CASSQASSYEQYF
TRBV9	NA	TRBD1	TRBJ1-4	TGTGCCAGCAGCCCTCCTGGGATACAGGGGAGACTGTTTTTT	CASSPPGIQGRLFF
TRBV5-4	NA	NA	TRBJ1-6	TGTGCCAGCAGTTCCGTTGTTAATTCACCCCTCCACTTT	CASSSVVNSPLHF
TRBV7-8	NA	NA	TRBJ1-5	TGTGCCAGCAGCTTAGGTAGCAGGGGCAATCAGCCCCAGCATTTT	CASSLGSRGNQPQHF
TRBV7-2	many	NA	TRBJ2-2	TGTGCCAGCAGTAAAACGCTAGTCAATACGAACACCGGGGAGCTGTTTTTT	CASSKTLVNTNTGELFF
TRBV2	NA	NA	TRBJ1-2	TGTGCCAGCACAGCGACTGACTATGGCTACACCTTC	CASTATDYGYTF
TRBV25-1	NA	NA	TRBJ2-1	TGTGCCAGCAGTGAAATCGGGGAGGCTCTCTACAATGAGCAGTTCTTC	CASSEIGEALYNEQFF
TRBV3-1/TRBV3-2	NA	NA	TRBJ1-4	TGTGCCAGCAGCCCGGGTGAAAAACTGTTTTTT	CASSPGEKLFF
TRBV19	NA	NA	TRBJ1-4	TGTGCCAGTAGAAAGGGAGACGCAACTAATGAAAAACTGTTTTTT	CASRKGDATNEKLFF
TRBV10-3	NA	NA	TRBJ1-4	TGTGCCATCAGTCCTCGAGGAGGAACTAATGAAAAACTGTTTTTT	CAISPRGGTNEKLFF
TRBV7-9	NA	TRBD2	TRBJ2-1	TGTGCCAGCAGCTTGCGACGGGAGGACTACAATGAGCAGTTCTTC	CASSLRREDYNEQFF
TRBV19	NA	TRBD1	TRBJ1-5	TGTGCCAGAACGGACAGGGGAAGGGATCAGCCCCAGCATTTT	CARTDRGRDQPQHF
TRBV3-1/TRBV3-2	NA	TRBD1	TRBJ1-3	TGTGCCAGCAGCCCCGGACAGGGTCCTCTGTCCGGCACCATATATTTT	CASSPGQGPLSGTIYF
TRBV29-1	NA	NA	TRBJ1-2	TGCAGCGTTGAGGGGGCTAGGTATGGCTACACCTTC	CSVEGARYGYTF
TRBV19	NA	TRBD1	TRBJ1-3	TGTGCCAGTAAGGACAGGGCGTCCCCTGGAAACACCATATATTTT	CASKDRASPGNTIYF
TRBV4-2	NA	TRBD1	TRBJ1-2	TGTGCCAGCAGAGAAAGTAGGACAGGTAACTATGGCTACACCTTC	CASRESRTGNYGYTF
TRBV7-3	NA	NA	TRBJ1-2	TGTGCCAGCAGCCCGGACCCAGGGGTTGGCTACACCTTC	CASSPDPGVGYTF
TRBV7-9	NA	NA	TRBJ1-4	TGTGCCAGCAGCTTTGGCTCAACTAATGAAAAACTGTTTTTT	CASSFGSTNEKLFF
TRBV7-3	NA	TRBD1	TRBJ2-1	TGTGCCAGCAGCCCTGGACAGGGTCGGAATGAGCAGTTCTTC	CASSPGQGRNEQFF
TRBV3-1/TRBV3-2	NA	TRBD2	TRBJ2-7	TGTGCCAGCAGCCAAGCGTCTAGCGGGAGTTACGAGCAGTACTTC	CASSQASSGSYEQYF
TRBV4-1	NA	NA	TRBJ1-1	TGCGCCAGCAGCCAAGACAACAGGGTGAACACTGAAGCTTTCTTT	CASSQDNRVNTEAFF
TRBV5-4	NA	TRBD1	TRBJ1-1	TGTGCCAGCAGCTTGGCCGGAGGGGGCAAGAATGAAGCTTTCTTT	CASSLAGGGKNEAFF
TRBV9	once	TRBD2	TRBJ2-3	TGTGCCAGCAGCTTCCTAGCGGGAGGGGAGGTAGATACGCAGTATTTT	CASSFLAGGEVDTQYF
TRBV6-2/TRBV6-3	NA	TRBD2	TRBJ2-1	TGTGCCAGCAGCCGGACTAGTTTTGAGCAGTTCTTC	CASSRTSFEQFF
TRBV12-3/TRBV12-4	NA	NA	TRBJ1-1	TGTGCCAGCAGACGGGGGGTCACTGAAGCTTTCTTT	CASRRGVTEAFF
TRBV2	NA	TRBD2	TRBJ2-7	TGTGCCAGCAGTGAAGGACTAGCGGGAGTTGGTGAGCAGTACTTC	CASSEGLAGVGEQYF
TRBV7-9	once	NA	TRBJ2-5	TGTGCCAGCAGCCTACCCGGCCAAGAGACCCAGTACTTC	CASSLPGQETQYF
TRBV11-2	NA	NA	TRBJ1-1	TGTGCCAGCAACCCTACAGGGATTGCCGAAGCTTTCTTT	CASNPTGIAEAFF
TRBV3-1/TRBV3-2	few	TRBD2	TRBJ2-7	TGTGCCAGCAGCCAAATGGGGACTAGCTCCTACGAGCAGTACTTC	CASSQMGTSSYEQYF
TRBV11-2	NA	TRBD1	TRBJ2-5	TGTGCCAGCAGCGGACAGGGAATAAAGACCCAGTACTTC	CASSGQGIKTQYF
TRBV6-5	NA	TRBD1	TRBJ1-6	TGTGCCAGCCGGCGACAGGGGGGTTCACCCCTCCACTTT	CASRRQGGSPLHF
TRBV4-1	NA	TRBD1	TRBJ1-5	TGCGCCAGCAGCCAGCAGGGGGTCAATCAGCCCCAGCATTTT	CASSQQGVNQPQHF
TRBV2	NA	TRBD1	TRBJ1-5	TGTGCCAGCAGTGACGACAGGGGTGATCAGCCCCAGCATTTT	CASSDDRGDQPQHF
TRBV3-1/TRBV3-2	NA	TRBD1	TRBJ2-7	TGTGCCAGCAGCAAAATGGACAGGGGCGTTTACGAGCAGTACTTC	CASSKMDRGVYEQYF
TRBV5-1	once	NA	TRBJ1-1	TGCGCCAGCAGCCCCGAAGTCTTGGGGGGCGGGGGCACTGAAGCTTTCTTT	CASSPEVLGGGGTEAFF
TRBV7-8	once	TRBD1	TRBJ2-7	TGTGCCAGCAGCCGCGGGACAGGGTCCTACGAGCAGTACTTC	CASSRGTGSYEQYF
TRBV7-9	NA	NA	TRBJ2-3	TGTGCCAGCAGCTACATCGAAGCAGCTAGCAAGATAAATACGCAGTATTTT	CASSYIEAASKINTQYF
TRBV9	NA	TRBD2	TRBJ2-1	TGTGCCAGCAGCCCCCGGGCGGGAGGGTCCTACAATGAGCAGTTCTTC	CASSPRAGGSYNEQFF
TRBV10-3	NA	NA	TRBJ1-2	TGTGCCATCAGTGAGAGTGGCAGATTTTACTATGGCTACACCTTC	CAISESGRFYYGYTF
TRBV3-1/TRBV3-2	NA	NA	TRBJ1-2	TGTGCCAGCAGCCCCACACTGGGAGCTAACTATGGCTACACCTTC	CASSPTLGANYGYTF
TRBV3-1/TRBV3-2	NA	NA	TRBJ2-1	TGTGCCAGCAGCCAAGACCTTTATGTCGTCCGTGAGCAGTTCTTC	CASSQDLYVVREQFF
TRBV19	NA	NA	TRBJ1-1	TGTGCCAGTAGTATCGGAGTCACTGAAGCTTTCTTT	CASSIGVTEAFF
TRBV6-5	once	NA	TRBJ1-3	TGTGCCAGCCGCAGCGTCGGGATTGGAAACACCATATATTTT	CASRSVGIGNTIYF
TRBV6-1	few	TRBD1	TRBJ1-1	TGTGCCAGCAGTCCCTCAGCAGGGGGTACTGAAGCTTTCTTT	CASSPSAGGTEAFF
TRBV7-9	NA	TRBD1	TRBJ2-1	TGTGCCAGCAGCCCACAGGGGACAGGGTGGGACAATGAGCAGTTCTTC	CASSPQGTGWDNEQFF
TRBV10-2	once	TRBD1	TRBJ1-1	TGCGCCACCAGAGACAGGGATCGAACTGAAGCTTTCTTT	CATRDRDRTEAFF
TRBV6-5	NA	NA	TRBJ1-2	TGTGCCAGCAGTTCCCAGGCCACTAACTATGGCTACACCTTC	CASSSQATNYGYTF
TRBV12-3/TRBV12-4	NA	NA	TRBJ2-3	TGTGCCAGCAGTTTGAGCGGAGGTACGCAGTATTTT	CASSLSGGTQYF
TRBV6-1	NA	NA	TRBJ1-2	TGTGCCAGCAGTGAAGGCTACAGTCCGGGAAACTATGGCTACACCTTC	CASSEGYSPGNYGYTF
TRBV6-5	NA	NA	TRBJ1-1	TGTGCCAGCAGTTACTACAAGAACACTGAAGCTTTCTTT	CASSYYKNTEAFF
TRBV2	NA	NA	TRBJ1-3	TGTGCCAGCAGTGTCGGGAGCCGCGGAAACACCATATATTTT	CASSVGSRGNTIYF